Following are 20 T cell receptor beta chains from one sample sequenced in a study of blood T cell repertoires in COVID-19. Only in-frame clones appear in the TCRdb table, and some are missing; sequencing was by immunoSEQ multiplex PCR. The sample has over 50,000 clones, roughly 80% seen once. Sequences were obtained from peripheral blood. These receptors came from a man aged 50-59 years with acute or convalescent COVID-19.

The chain employs TRBV7-9 and TRBJ1-3; possible D gene TRBD1, 6 bases. Germline CDR1 and CDR2: SEHNR and FQNEAQ (reference sequence). This CDR3 comprises 14 residues. Trimming took 5 bases from V and 2 from J, leaving 10 bases between them. In nucleotides, the CDR3 is TGTGCCAGCAGCACCGGACAGACTGGAAACACCATATATTTT. Protein: CASSTGQTGNTIYF.

This clone showed up just a few times. The gene calls are TRBV7-3 and TRBJ1-3; 9 bases fit TRBD1. V shed 4 bases and J 9 bases; nucleotides not matched to a gene: 4. The germline V gene encodes CDR1 SGHTA and CDR2 FQGTGA. This CDR3 comprises 13 residues. CDR3 loop: CASSSGQGSTIYF. CDR3 sequence (DNA): TGTGCCAGCAGCTCGGGACAGGGTAGCACCATATATTTT.

The chain combines TRBV23-1 with TRBJ1-6, with 7 positions matching TRBD1. TRBV23-1 is reported as an ORF; its role is uncertain. Germline trimming cut 4 bases from V and 0 bases from J; bases unmatched to any gene: 15. The CDR3 has 20 amino acids. The CDR3 protein is CASSPGTVTQLRSYNSPLHF. The DNA of the CDR3 is TGCGCCAGCAGTCCAGGGACAGTCACTCAGCTACGCTCCTATAATTCACCCCTCCACTTT.

The chain joins TRBV12-3 or TRBV12-4 to TRBJ1-1; no definite D call. The V end was cut by 1 base, the J end by 8 bases, with 5 bases between. This CDR3 region has 11 residues. CDR3 sequence (DNA): TGTGCCAGCAGTTTAGATTTAGAAGCTTTCTTT. Its translation: CASSLDLEAFF.

The gene calls are TRBV28 and TRBJ2-5; 9 bases map to TRBD2. The CDR3 runs to 14 residues. Germline CDR1 and CDR2: MDHEN and SYDVKM. The ends lost 3 bases at V and 6 bases at J; junction bases unmatched: 5. CDR3 residues: CASSFLAGGQTQYF. The CDR3 DNA reads TGTGCCAGCAGTTTCCTGGCGGGAGGGCAGACCCAGTACTTC.

The CDR3 coding sequence is TGTGCCAGCAGCCTAAGGACGGGAAGCTCCTACGAGCAGTACTTC. Protein product: CASSLRTGSSYEQYF. This chain uses TRBV7-8 with TRBJ2-7; possible D gene TRBD2, 5 bases. The germline V and J ends were trimmed by 5 bases and 0 bases, with 14 bases remaining between them. The germline V gene has CDR1 SGHVS and CDR2 FQNEAQ. This CDR3 has 15 residues.

This clone is a singleton in its sample. This chain connects TRBV10-3 to TRBJ2-7; 13 bases match TRBD2. CDR3 length: 14 residues. In germline, CDR1 is ENHRY, CDR2 SYGVKD. Losses at the gene ends were 10 bases for V and 1 base for J; bases not matched to a gene: 4. CDR3 DNA: TGTGCCAGCAGACTAGCGGGAGGTTCCTACGAGCAGTACTTC. Translating it yields CASRLAGGSYEQYF.

This clone was seen a single time. The V gene is TRBV6-5, the J gene TRBJ1-2, with TRBD1 as a possible D gene (5 bases). Trimming took off 3 bases at V and 4 bases at J, with 12 bases between the two ends. The CDR3 has 14 amino acids. The V gene's germline CDR1 is MNHEY and CDR2 SVGAGI. The CDR3 reads CASSYQGAGYGYTF. Here the CDR3 DNA reads TGTGCCAGCAGTTATCAGGGTGCCGGCTATGGCTACACCTTC.

V and J are TRBV7-9 and TRBJ1-1; D perhaps matches TRBD1 (6 bases). The length of the CDR3 is 15 residues. The germline V gene encodes CDR1 SEHNR and CDR2 FQNEAQ (reference sequence). Between the trimmed V and J ends, which lost 5 bases and 7 bases, there was a span of 20 bases. The CDR3 sequence: CASSPFMSGGDEAFF. Written as DNA, the CDR3 is TGTGCCAGCAGCCCGTTCATGTCGGGGGGCGATGAAGCTTTCTTT. Drawing the rest from reference TRBV7-9 and TRBJ1-1, the complete variable domain is DTGVSQNPRHKITKRGQNVTFRCDPISEHNRLYWYRQTLGQGPEFLTYFQNEAQLEKSRLLSDRFSAERPKGSFSTLEIQRTEQGDSAMYLCASSPFMSGGDEAFFGQGTRLTVV.

V is TRBV7-6 and J is TRBJ1-5; D unresolved. The CDR3 is 16 residues long. Germline CDR1 is SGHVS and CDR2 is FNYEAQ. V gave up 1 base and J gave up 0 bases, with 10 bases separating them. CDR3 nucleotides: TGTGCCAGCAGCTTAGGAGGGAGATATAGCAATCAGCCCCAGCATTTT. Amino acids: CASSLGGRYSNQPQHF.

This chain connects TRBV5-1 to TRBJ2-5; weak D call: TRBD2 (5 bases). Trimming removed 3 bases from V and 5 bases from J, with 14 bases in between. CDR1 is SGHRS, CDR2 YFSETQ, per germline. The CDR3 extends over 14 amino acids. The CDR3 sequence: CASSSQEGRETQYF. CDR3 nucleotide sequence: TGCGCCAGCAGCTCCCAAGAGGGAAGGGAGACCCAGTACTTC.

The rearrangement joins TRBV21-1 to TRBJ2-7; the table assigns TRBD1, which was not confirmed against the DNA. TRBV21-1 is a pseudogene. This CDR3 region has 19 residues. The CDR3 loop is CASSKFPLCGQKKNYEQYF. CDR3 DNA: TGTGCCAGCAGCAAATTCCCCCTTTGCGGACAGAAAAAGAACTACGAGCAGTACTTC.

The V and J genes are TRBV9 and TRBJ2-1; TRBD2 matches at 11 bases. In germline, CDR1 is SGDLS, CDR2 YYNGEE. Losses at the gene ends were 1 base for V and 7 bases for J; bases not matched to a gene: 4. The CDR3 covers 15 residues. In DNA form, the CDR3 reads TGTGCCAGCAGCGTAAGACTAGCGGGACAAAATGAGCAGTTCTTC. Protein product: CASSVRLAGQNEQFF.

The V call is TRBV2, the J call TRBJ2-5, with 12 bases fitting TRBD2. V shed 6 bases, J shed 5 bases, and the junction held 7 bases outside the gene matches. The CDR3 length is 15 residues. Germline V CDR1 and CDR2: SNHLY, FYNNEI. DNA of the CDR3: TGTGCCAGCAGATCTAGACTAGCGGGAGATGAGACCCAGTACTTC. Protein product: CASRSRLAGDETQYF. Combining the CDR3 with reference TRBV2 and TRBJ2-5 gives the whole variable domain EPEVTQTPSHQVTQMGQEVILRCVPISNHLYFYWYRQILGQKVEFLVSFYNNEISEKSEIFDDQFSVERPDGSNFTLKIRSTKLEDSAMYFCASRSRLAGDETQYFGPGTRLLVL.

As concerns this clone: Other DNA sequences within the sample encode an identical CDR3. This CDR3 is CASSQGGGGGQPQHF. The CDR3 DNA follows: TGCGCCAGCAGCCAAGGAGGGGGGGGAGGTCAGCCCCAGCATTTT. This chain links TRBV4-1 with TRBJ1-5, with D tentatively TRBD1 (6 bases). This CDR3 is 15 amino acids long. V was clipped by 1 base and J by 6 bases, with 13 bases between them. CDR1 is MGHRA and CDR2 is YSYEKL in the germline V gene.

The chain uses TRBV5-4 and TRBJ1-3; TRBD1 matches at 9 bases. Losses at the gene ends were 3 bases for V and 5 bases for J; bases not matched to a gene: 3. CDR1 is SGHNT, CDR2 YYREEE, per germline (reference sequence). The CDR3 covers 14 residues. DNA for the CDR3: TGTGCCAGCAGCTCAACAGGGGGCCGAAACACCATATATTTT. Translating it yields CASSSTGGRNTIYF.

This chain links TRBV25-1 with TRBJ1-3; TRBD1 is a possible D gene (5 bases). Germline V gene lookup returns CDR1 MGHDK and CDR2 SYGVNS. The CDR3 has 15 amino acids. Trimming took 5 bases from V and 1 from J, leaving 12 bases between them. The CDR3 loop reads CASSPAEGSGNTIYF. As DNA, the CDR3 is TGTGCCAGCAGTCCCGCGGAGGGGTCTGGAAACACCATATATTTT.

V is TRBV5-1 and J is TRBJ2-3; possibly TRBD1 for D (8 bases). The germline gives CDR1 SGHRS, CDR2 YFSETQ. The V gene lost 7 bases and the J gene lost 5 bases, with 26 bases spanning the gap. The CDR3 has 17 residues. The CDR3 nucleotides read TGCGCCAGCGGCAACGACAGGGGAGCGGGACGGGTAGATACGCAGTATTTT. Translating it yields CASGNDRGAGRVDTQYF.

This chain links TRBV18 with TRBJ1-5, with TRBD1 matching 9 bases. In germline, CDR1 is KGHSH, CDR2 LQKENI. J gave up 6 bases and V 4 bases, and 4 bases lay outside the gene matches. CDR3 size: 14 residues. DNA for the CDR3: TGTGCCAGCTCACAACAGGGGGCTTTTCAGCCCCAGCATTTT. Amino acid sequence: CASSQQGAFQPQHF.

The J gene is TRBJ2-3, the V gene TRBV2, with 10 positions matching TRBD1. The germline V gene has CDR1 SNHLY and CDR2 FYNNEI. The CDR3 has 15 residues. J was trimmed by 1 base and V by 6 bases; bases with no gene match: 4. The CDR3 DNA sequence: TGTGCCAGCAGGTCCGGGACAGGGGGCACAGATACGCAGTATTTT. Its protein product is CASRSGTGGTDTQYF.